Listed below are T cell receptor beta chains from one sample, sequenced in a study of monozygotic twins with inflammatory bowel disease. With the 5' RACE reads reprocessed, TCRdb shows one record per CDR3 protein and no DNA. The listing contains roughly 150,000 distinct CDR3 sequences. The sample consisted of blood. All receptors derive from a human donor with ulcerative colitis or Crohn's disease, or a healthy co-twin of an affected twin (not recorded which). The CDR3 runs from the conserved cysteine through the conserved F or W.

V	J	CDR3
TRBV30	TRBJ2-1	CAWSLGNEQFF
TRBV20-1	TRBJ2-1	CSATNPGLAGASSYNEQFF
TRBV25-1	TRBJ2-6	CASSDWGGLGSGANVLTF
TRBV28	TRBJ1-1	CASTLAQGPNTEAFF
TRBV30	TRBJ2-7	CAWSVPTGISYEQYF
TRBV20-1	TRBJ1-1	CSARRGSPTEAFF
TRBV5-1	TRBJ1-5	CASSPTGNQPQHF
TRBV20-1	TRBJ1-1	CSARVTGDSTEAFF
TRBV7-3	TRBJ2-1	CASSAGLGLNEQFF
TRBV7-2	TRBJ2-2	CASSLKGTGELFF
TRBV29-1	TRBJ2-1	CSVETGTGGLDEQFF
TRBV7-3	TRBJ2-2	CASSSSVNTGELFF
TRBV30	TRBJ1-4	CACSGRNEKLFF
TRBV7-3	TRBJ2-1	CASSPGSSYNEQFF
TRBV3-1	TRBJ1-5	CASSQDPGSPNQPQHF
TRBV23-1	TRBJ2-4	CASSQSKGRDIQYF
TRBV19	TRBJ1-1	CASTAGGSNTEAFF
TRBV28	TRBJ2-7	CASSFRASEQYF
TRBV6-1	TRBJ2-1	CASSINWANDNEQFF
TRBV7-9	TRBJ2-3	CASSLATASGRGDTQYF
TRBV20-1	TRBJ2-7	CSARMTSGVTNLLYEQYF
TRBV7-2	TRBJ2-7	CASSSLVSGAYEQYF
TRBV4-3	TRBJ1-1	CASSQKLSPTEAFF
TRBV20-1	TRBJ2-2	CSAPDRGNTGELFF
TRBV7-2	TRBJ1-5	CASSLVGLWGNQPQHF
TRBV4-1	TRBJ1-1	CASSQDPSRGWMNTEAFF
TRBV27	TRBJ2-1	CASSLSRSPSGSVYEQFF
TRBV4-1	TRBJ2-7	CASSQGLADPYEQYF
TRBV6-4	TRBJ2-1	CASSDGRNLFLSSYNEQFF
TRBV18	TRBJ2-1	CASSPPMTGTSVNEQFF
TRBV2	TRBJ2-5	CASSELAGKETQYF
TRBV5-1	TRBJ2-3	CASSLGPGRQGASDTQYF
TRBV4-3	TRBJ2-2	CASSQDASGNTGELFF
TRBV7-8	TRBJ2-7	CASSPPLPTAHYEQYF
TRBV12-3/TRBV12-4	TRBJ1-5	CASSLAAGYQPQHF
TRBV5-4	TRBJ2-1	CASSLEASLYNEQFF
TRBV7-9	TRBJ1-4	CASSLGDSEKLFF
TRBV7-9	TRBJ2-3	CASRQWREGASTDTQYF
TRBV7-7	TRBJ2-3	CASSPRLGEGTDTQYF
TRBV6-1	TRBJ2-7	CASSASFTYEQYF
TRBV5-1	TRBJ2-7	CASSLELAGGYEQYF
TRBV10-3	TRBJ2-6	CAISEGISGANVLTF